This entry lists 31 T cell receptor beta chains sequenced from one sample in a study of cytomegalovirus exposure and HLA in healthy donors. 60 Vbeta and 13 Jbeta primers were used in PCR. The assay was immunoSEQ multiplex PCR, and TCRdb's table has in-frame clones only and misses some. The repertoire consists of 180,000 or so clones, with about four fifths occurring once and the leading ten covering approximately 2.6%. Sequenced: PBMCs. The receptor set was obtained from a female donor in good health and CMV-seronegative.

The chain uses TRBV7-8 and TRBJ1-3, with D possibly being TRBD1 (5 bases). Deletions cut 6 bases from V and 0 bases from J, with 12 bases between. The germline CDR1 and CDR2 sequences are SGHVS and FQNEAQ. The CDR3 is made up of 15 amino acids. The CDR3 region has the DNA TGTGCCAGCAGTTACGGGGGACTCTCTGGAAACACCATATATTTT. Protein sequence: CASSYGGLSGNTIYF. Using reference TRBV7-8 and TRBJ1-3 for the parts outside the CDR3, the full variable domain is GAGVSQSPRYKVAKRGQDVALRCDPISGHVSLFWYQQALGQGPEFLTYFQNEAQLDKSGLPSDRFFAERPEGSVSTLKIQRTQQEDSAVYLCASSYGGLSGNTIYFGEGSWLTVV.

This clone was picked up a small number of times. The V gene is TRBV7-9, the J gene TRBJ1-1; 8 nucleotides match TRBD1. The germline CDR1 and CDR2 sequences are SEHNR and FQNEAQ (reference sequence). Trimming at V came to 5 bases and at J to 1 base, leaving 15 bases not matched to a gene. CDR3 length: 18 amino acids. This chain's CDR3 is CASSPNRDRFPGNTEAFF. In DNA, the CDR3 is TGTGCCAGCAGCCCCAACCGGGACAGGTTTCCCGGGAACACTGAAGCTTTCTTT.

This chain links TRBV6-1 with TRBJ2-7; D unclear. Trimming removed 7 bases at V and 2 bases at J, with 9 bases between. Germline lookup yields CDR1 MNHNS and CDR2 SASEGT. The CDR3 is made up of 12 amino acids. CDR3 coding DNA: TGTGCCAGCACCAAACAGCCCTACGAGCAGTACTTC. Translated: CASTKQPYEQYF.

V gene TRBV4-1 combines with J gene TRBJ2-2; TRBD1 might be the D (5 bases). Germline lookup yields CDR1 MGHRA and CDR2 YSYEKL. Trimming left V 1 base short and J 2 bases short, with 8 bases between. This CDR3 is built from 15 residues. CDR3 bases: TGCGCCAGCAGCCAAGGGACAAGAAACACCGGGGAGCTGTTTTTT. Its translation is CASSQGTRNTGELFF.

This rearrangement joins TRBV7-9 to TRBJ1-4; D unclear. This CDR3 has 14 amino acids. In germline, CDR1 is SEHNR, CDR2 FQNEAQ (reference sequence). V shed 1 base and J shed 8 bases, with 11 bases lying between them. The CDR3 loop reads CASSLVGSWEKLFF. The CDR3 DNA reads as TGTGCCAGCAGCTTAGTTGGGAGCTGGGAAAAACTGTTTTTT.

The J gene is TRBJ1-6, the V gene TRBV30; 7 bases match TRBD1. The CDR3 spans 18 residues. Germline V gene lookup returns CDR1 GTSNPN and CDR2 SVGIG (reference sequence). V was clipped by 0 bases and J by 8 bases; unmatched bases: 16. The DNA for the CDR3 is TGTGCCTGGAGTGTTCCCCCTTTTCGACAGGGTCACGATTCACCCCTCCACTTT. Translated, it gives CAWSVPPFRQGHDSPLHF. Looking up the rest from reference TRBV30 and TRBJ1-6 gives the full variable domain: SQTIHQWPATLVQPVGSPLSLECTVEGTSNPNLYWYRQAAGRGLQLLFYSVGIGQISSEVPQNLSASRPQDRQFILSSKKLLLSDSGFYLCAWSVPPFRQGHDSPLHFGNGTRLTVT.

The gene calls are TRBV4-1 and TRBJ2-5; the D gene is possibly TRBD2 (5 bases). This CDR3 is 16 amino acids long. Germline assignment: CDR1 MGHRA and CDR2 YSYEKL. V was cut by 2 bases and J by 3 bases, with 16 bases left in between. The CDR3 DNA sequence: TGCGCCAGCAGCCAACGAGAGGCCTTGGAGGAAGAGACCCAGTACTTC. This sequence encodes CASSQREALEEETQYF.

The genes are TRBV7-9 and TRBJ2-1; TRBD2 agrees at 7 bases. CDR1 and CDR2 (germline): SEHNR, FQNEAQ (reference sequence). J lost 7 bases, V lost 8 bases, and 11 bases had no gene match. The CDR3 is 14 residues long. The DNA of the CDR3 is TGTGCCAGCTTGAAAAGCGGGAATCGAAATGAGCAGTTCTTC. This gives the protein CASLKSGNRNEQFF.

This rearrangement joins TRBV15 to TRBJ1-2, with D tentatively TRBD1 (6 bases). The CDR3 has 13 amino acids. In germline, CDR1 is LNHNV, CDR2 YYDKDF (reference sequence). The V gene lost 3 bases and the J gene lost 7 bases, with 12 bases spanning the gap. The CDR3 sequence is CATSSGGGGGYTF. In DNA form, the CDR3 reads TGTGCCACCAGCAGTGGGGGGGGCGGTGGCTACACCTTC. The full variable domain, in which reference TRBV15 and TRBJ1-2 provide the parts outside the CDR3, is DAMVIQNPRYQVTQFGKPVTLSCSQTLNHNVMYWYQQKSSQAPKLLFHYYDKDFNNEADTPDNFQSRRPNTSFCFLDIRSPGLGDTAMYLCATSSGGGGGYTFGSGTRLTVV.

J is TRBJ1-2 and V is TRBV29-1; TRBD1 matches at 8 bases. Losses at the gene ends were 2 bases for V and 5 bases for J; bases not matched to a gene: 10. This CDR3 contains 15 residues. Germline CDR1 and CDR2: SQVTM and ANQGSEA. The CDR3 DNA reads TGCAGCGTTGAACCGGGCAGGGGGCAAGAGTATGGCTACACCTTC. Translating it yields CSVEPGRGQEYGYTF.

The CDR3 is CASSAHGVLGADTQYF. CDR3 in DNA: TGTGCCAGTAGTGCCCACGGGGTCCTTGGGGCAGATACGCAGTATTTT. The chain has TRBV19 and TRBJ2-3; D may be TRBD2 (5 bases). The V gene's germline CDR1 is LNHDA and CDR2 SQIVND (reference sequence). This CDR3 has 16 residues. V was cut by 5 bases and J by 4 bases, with 19 bases left in between. Based on the CDR3 plus reference TRBV19 and TRBJ2-3, the full variable domain is DGGITQSPKYLFRKEGQNVTLSCEQNLNHDAMYWYRQDPGQGLRLIYYSQIVNDFQKGDIAEGYSVSREKKESFPLTVTSAQKNPTAFYLCASSAHGVLGADTQYFGPGTRLTVL.

V usage is TRBV29-1 and J usage is TRBJ1-2; the D gene is possibly TRBD1 (6 bases). The CDR3 contains 14 residues. CDR1 and CDR2 from the germline V gene are SQVTM and ANQGSEA. With 3 bases removed from V and 4 bases from J, the gap between germline ends came to 15 bases. The CDR3 loop reads CSVDRGGSSYGYTF. DNA for the CDR3: TGCAGCGTTGACAGGGGCGGGTCAAGCTATGGCTACACCTTC.

The chain has TRBV11-2 and TRBJ2-1, with 8 bases matching TRBD2. Germline loops: CDR1 SGHAT, CDR2 FQNNGV. Unmatched junction bases numbered 6, after V lost 2 bases and J lost 6 bases. This CDR3 has 15 residues. CDR3 region: CASSLMAGGGNEQFF. The CDR3 nucleotides read TGTGCCAGCAGCTTAATGGCGGGAGGTGGCAATGAGCAGTTCTTC.

The genes are TRBV27 and TRBJ2-7; perhaps TRBD1 as D (6 bases). Trimming took 2 bases from V and 1 from J, leaving 9 bases between them. The CDR3 loop spans 14 amino acids. Germline lookup yields CDR1 MNHEY and CDR2 SMNVEV (reference sequence). CDR3 DNA sequence: TGTGCCAGCAGTTTAAAAGGACAGTCCTACGAGCAGTACTTC. Translated: CASSLKGQSYEQYF.

This chain links TRBV5-1 with TRBJ2-1; 12 bases align to TRBD2. V shed 4 bases, J shed 6 bases, and the junction held 11 bases outside the gene matches. This CDR3 contains 17 residues. Germline V gene sequence: CDR1 SGHRS, CDR2 YFSETQ. CDR3 in DNA: TGCGCCAGCAGCCCGGGGGCTAGCGGGGGGGCCGGCAATGAGCAGTTCTTC. Encoded protein: CASSPGASGGAGNEQFF.

This chain uses TRBV29-1 with TRBJ1-2; weak D call: TRBD1 (6 bases). Trimming shortened V by 1 base and J by 4 bases, and 16 bases separated the two germline ends. This CDR3 spans 15 amino acids. CDR1 is SQVTM, CDR2 ANQGSEA, per germline. CDR3 in DNA: TGCAGCGTTGAAGGATCACAGGGCACCTTCTATGGCTACACCTTC. Encoded protein: CSVEGSQGTFYGYTF.

The chain joins TRBV2 to TRBJ2-3; 8 bases agree with TRBD2. Germline lookup yields CDR1 SNHLY and CDR2 FYNNEI. The CDR3 contains 16 residues. V trimming: 2 bases; J trimming: 6 bases; junction bases outside the gene matches: 10. CDR3 sequence reads: CASSERRGGSYDTQYF. DNA for the CDR3: TGTGCCAGCAGTGAAAGGCGCGGGGGGTCTTATGATACGCAGTATTTT.

Written as DNA, the CDR3 is TGTGCCAGTAGTATCGTGCTCAGTACCCCCTACAATGAGCAGTTCTTC. This translates into CASSIVLSTPYNEQFF. The chain has TRBV19 and TRBJ2-1; D ambiguous. This CDR3 is 16 amino acids long. Trimming removed 3 bases from V and 2 bases from J, with 14 bases in between. Germline CDR1 reads LNHDA; CDR2 reads SQIVND (reference sequence).

The chain has TRBV9 and TRBJ2-7, with D perhaps matching TRBD2 (5 bases). The CDR3 is made up of 14 amino acids. Deletions cut 4 bases from V and 2 bases from J, with 13 bases between. CDR1 is SGDLS and CDR2 is YYNGEE in the germline V gene. The DNA of the CDR3 is TGTGCCAGCAGCCCCTCCGGGATTCCCTACGAGCAGTACTTC. Translation: CASSPSGIPYEQYF.

The rearrangement links TRBV6-1 to TRBJ2-7; perhaps TRBD1 as D (6 bases). Trimming pared 8 bases from V and 2 bases from J, leaving 10 bases between. The CDR3 contains 12 residues. In germline, CDR1 is MNHNS, CDR2 SASEGT. The CDR3 nucleotides read TGTGCCAGCGGGGGCATCGCCTACGAGCAGTACTTC. This translates into CASGGIAYEQYF.

The chain combines TRBV6-5 with TRBJ1-2; D is perhaps TRBD1 (5 bases). V lost 7 bases, J lost 2 bases, and 17 bases lay in between. The V gene's germline CDR1 is MNHEY and CDR2 SVGAGI. The CDR3 length is 15 residues. The CDR3 DNA sequence: TGTGCCAGCATCCCGGACGGTTGGGGCAACTATGGCTACACCTTC. Its translation: CASIPDGWGNYGYTF.

This clone was counted a single time. This chain uses TRBV2 with TRBJ2-7; 7 bases fit TRBD1. This CDR3 has 14 amino acids. The ends lost 5 bases at V and 0 bases at J; junction bases unmatched: 4. Germline lookup yields CDR1 SNHLY and CDR2 FYNNEI. CDR3 DNA: TGTGCCAGCAGTACCGGGACAGCCTCCTACGAGCAGTACTTC. Translation gives CASSTGTASYEQYF.

This clone was detected only once. The V gene is TRBV7-6, the J gene TRBJ2-1; TRBD2 matches at 8 bases. V trimming: 5 bases; J trimming: 4 bases; junction bases outside the gene matches: 4. CDR3 length: 14 residues. The germline gives CDR1 SGHVS, CDR2 FNYEAQ. The CDR3 region has the DNA TGTGCCAGCAGCCCGGGACTAGGGTACAATGAGCAGTTCTTC. This codes for CASSPGLGYNEQFF.

This clone was seen a few times. V usage is TRBV11-1 and J usage is TRBJ2-1; D is possibly TRBD2 (6 bases). The germline V gene has CDR1 SGHAT and CDR2 FQDESV (reference sequence). Trimming stripped 5 bases from V and 9 bases from J, with 20 bases between. CDR3 length: 15 amino acids. CDR3 in DNA: TGTGCCAGCAGCCCGGGGTGGGCTAGCGTCAGTGAGCAGTTCTTC. Translated, it gives CASSPGWASVSEQFF. Full variable domain (missing parts from reference TRBV11-1 and TRBJ2-1): EAEVAQSPRYKITEKSQAVAFWCDPISGHATLYWYRQILGQGPELLVQFQDESVVDDSQLPKDRFSAERLKGVDSTLKIQPAELGDSAMYLCASSPGWASVSEQFFGPGTRLTVL.

This clone was recorded only once. The V and J genes are TRBV4-3 and TRBJ2-1, with no clear D. Germline V gives CDR1 LGHNA, CDR2 YSLEER. V gave up 1 base and J gave up 0 bases, with 7 bases separating them. This CDR3 region has 15 residues. This CDR3 reads CASSQGRSSYNEQFF. The DNA for the CDR3 is TGCGCCAGCAGCCAAGGCCGGAGCTCCTACAATGAGCAGTTCTTC.

This clone has only a few counts. V gene TRBV6-1 combines with J gene TRBJ1-2; TRBD1 might be the D (5 bases). V lost 6 bases, J lost 6 bases, and 14 bases lay in between. The CDR3 has 13 amino acids. The germline CDR1 and CDR2 sequences are MNHNS and SASEGT. The CDR3 DNA follows: TGTGCCAGCAGAGCCGGGACTCGGGATGGCTACACCTTC. The encoded protein is CASRAGTRDGYTF.

This rearrangement joins TRBV11-2 to TRBJ1-2; no clear D. The length of the CDR3 is 15 residues. V dropped 2 bases and J dropped 0 bases, with 10 bases sitting between them. Germline V lookup: CDR1 SGHAT, CDR2 FQNNGV. The CDR3 sequence: CASSLISVPNYGYTF. CDR3 DNA sequence: TGTGCCAGCAGCTTAATCTCCGTCCCTAACTATGGCTACACCTTC.

The gene calls are TRBV28 and TRBJ2-4; D might be TRBD2 (5 bases). Germline assignment: CDR1 MDHEN and CDR2 SYDVKM. Trimming pared 8 bases from V and 7 bases from J, leaving 15 bases between. This CDR3 comprises 13 residues. This chain's CDR3 is CASQTPGTNIQYF. Here the CDR3 DNA reads TGTGCCAGCCAAACACCGGGAACGAACATTCAGTACTTC.

The chain recombines TRBV18 with TRBJ1-4; a weak D match, TRBD1 (5 bases). Germline V gives CDR1 KGHSH, CDR2 LQKENI. This CDR3 contains 13 residues. V was shortened by 3 bases and J by 7 bases, with 9 bases between the two germline ends. CDR3 DNA sequence: TGTGCCAGCTCACCCAGGGTTGGTGAAAAACTGTTTTTT. Amino acid sequence: CASSPRVGEKLFF.

The V and J genes are TRBV10-2 and TRBJ1-1; D perhaps matches TRBD1 (5 bases). The germline CDR1 and CDR2 sequences are WSHSY and SAAADI. The CDR3 is 13 amino acids. Trimming took off 7 bases at V and 3 bases at J, with 12 bases between the two ends. CDR3 sequence (DNA): TGCGCCAGCATCCCGGGGGTAGACACTGAAGCTTTCTTT. Translation: CASIPGVDTEAFF.

V gene TRBV29-1 combines with J gene TRBJ2-1, with TRBD2 matching 11 bases. Trimming cost V 3 bases and J 6 bases; bases outside gene matches: 7. The CDR3 is 15 residues long. Germline values: CDR1 SQVTM, CDR2 ANQGSEA. The CDR3 DNA is TGCAGCGTTGAGACGGGTAGCGGGAGGGCCAATGAGCAGTTCTTC. This sequence encodes CSVETGSGRANEQFF.